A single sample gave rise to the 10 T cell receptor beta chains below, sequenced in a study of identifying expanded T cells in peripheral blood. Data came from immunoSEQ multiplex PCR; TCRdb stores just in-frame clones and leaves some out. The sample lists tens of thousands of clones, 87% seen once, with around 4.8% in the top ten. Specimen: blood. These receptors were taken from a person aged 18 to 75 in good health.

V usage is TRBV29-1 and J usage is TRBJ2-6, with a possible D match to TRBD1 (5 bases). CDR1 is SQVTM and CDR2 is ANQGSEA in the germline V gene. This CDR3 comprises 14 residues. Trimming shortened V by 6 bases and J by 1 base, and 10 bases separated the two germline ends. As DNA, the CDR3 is TGCAGCGTGACAGTTAGGTCTGGGGCCAACGTCCTGACTTTC. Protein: CSVTVRSGANVLTF.

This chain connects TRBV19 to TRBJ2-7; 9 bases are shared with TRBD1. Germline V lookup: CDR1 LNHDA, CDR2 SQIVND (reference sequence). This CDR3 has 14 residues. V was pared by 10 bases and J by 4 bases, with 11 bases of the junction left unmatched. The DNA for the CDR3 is TGTGCCACCAGGAGCAGGACAGGGGATTACGAGCAGTACTTC. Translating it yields CATRSRTGDYEQYF.

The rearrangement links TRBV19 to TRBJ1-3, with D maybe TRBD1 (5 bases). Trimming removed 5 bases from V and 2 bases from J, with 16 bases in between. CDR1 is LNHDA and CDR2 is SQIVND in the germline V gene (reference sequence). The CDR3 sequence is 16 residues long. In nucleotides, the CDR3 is TGTGCCAGTAGTCTTCCGGACAAGGGGCCTGGAAACACCATATATTTT. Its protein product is CASSLPDKGPGNTIYF.

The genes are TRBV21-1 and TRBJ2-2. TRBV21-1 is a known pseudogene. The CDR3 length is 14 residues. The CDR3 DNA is TGTGCCAGCCGTCCTGCTGGGGGGCCCGGGGAGCTGTTTTTT. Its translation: CASRPAGGPGELFF.

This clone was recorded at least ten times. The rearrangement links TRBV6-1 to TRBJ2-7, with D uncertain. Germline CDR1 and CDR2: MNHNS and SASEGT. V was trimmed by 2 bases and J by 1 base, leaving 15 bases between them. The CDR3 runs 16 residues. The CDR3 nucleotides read TGTGCCAGCAGTGAATCGGTGGGTGGAGCATCCTACGAGCAGTACTTC. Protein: CASSESVGGASYEQYF.

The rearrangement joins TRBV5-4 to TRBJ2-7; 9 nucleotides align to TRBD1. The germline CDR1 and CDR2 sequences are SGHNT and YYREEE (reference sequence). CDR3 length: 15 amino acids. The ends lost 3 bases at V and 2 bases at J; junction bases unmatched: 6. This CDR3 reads CASSSRGQGTYEQYF. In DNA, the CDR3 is TGTGCCAGCAGCTCAAGAGGACAGGGGACCTACGAGCAGTACTTC.

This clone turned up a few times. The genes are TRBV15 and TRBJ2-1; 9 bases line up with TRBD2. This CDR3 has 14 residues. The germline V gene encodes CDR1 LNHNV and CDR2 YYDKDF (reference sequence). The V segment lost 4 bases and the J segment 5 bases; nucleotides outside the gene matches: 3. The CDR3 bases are TGTGCCACCAGCATGGCGGGAGGGAACAATGAGCAGTTCTTC. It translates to CATSMAGGNNEQFF. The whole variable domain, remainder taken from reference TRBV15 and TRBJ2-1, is DAMVIQNPRYQVTQFGKPVTLSCSQTLNHNVMYWYQQKSSQAPKLLFHYYDKDFNNEADTPDNFQSRRPNTSFCFLDIRSPGLGDTAMYLCATSMAGGNNEQFFGPGTRLTVL.

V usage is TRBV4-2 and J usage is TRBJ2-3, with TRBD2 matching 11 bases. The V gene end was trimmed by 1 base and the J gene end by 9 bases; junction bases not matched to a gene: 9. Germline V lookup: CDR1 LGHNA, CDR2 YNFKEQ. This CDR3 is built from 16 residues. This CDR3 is CASSQGSLAGGDTQYF. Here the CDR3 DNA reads TGTGCCAGCAGCCAAGGCTCGCTAGCGGGGGGTGACACGCAGTATTTT.

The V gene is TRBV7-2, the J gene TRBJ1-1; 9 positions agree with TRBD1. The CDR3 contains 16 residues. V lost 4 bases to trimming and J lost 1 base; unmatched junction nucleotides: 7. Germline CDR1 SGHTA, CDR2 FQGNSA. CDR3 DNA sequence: TGTGCCAGCAGCTCAGGGACAGGGTACGGGAACACTGAAGCTTTCTTT. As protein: CASSSGTGYGNTEAFF.

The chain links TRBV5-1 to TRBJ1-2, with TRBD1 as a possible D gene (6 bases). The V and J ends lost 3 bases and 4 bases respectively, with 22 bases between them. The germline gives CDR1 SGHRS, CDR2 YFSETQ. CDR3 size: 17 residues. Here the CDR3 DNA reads TGCGCCAGCAGCTCCCGGGGGCCCCAACCTCCTAGCTATGGCTACACCTTC. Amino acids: CASSSRGPQPPSYGYTF. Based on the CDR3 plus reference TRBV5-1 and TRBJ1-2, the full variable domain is KAGVTQTPRYLIKTRGQQVTLSCSPISGHRSVSWYQQTPGQGLQFLFEYFSETQRNKGNFPGRFSGRQFSNSRSEMNVSTLELGDSALYLCASSSRGPQPPSYGYTFGSGTRLTVV.